This T cell receptor beta chain was documented in a study of blood T cell repertoires in COVID-19. Study-wide background: The United States, Italy and Spain provided the acute and convalescent COVID-19 samples.

Germline V gives CDR1 SGHNT, CDR2 YYREEE (reference sequence). This CDR3 spans 15 amino acids. V lost 4 bases to trimming and J lost 4 bases; unmatched junction nucleotides: 9. Authors' processing steps: Estimation of nucleated cell counts relied on the amplification of reference gene primers. Clones were read by immunoSEQ multiplex PCR, and TCRdb kept only the in-frame ones, dropping some. V and J calls and clone size are copied from that table; D and trimming were computed from the DNA. The table shows roughly 330,000 clones, with around 90% occurring only once. Seattle participants joined during active infection and were tracked over time.

This TCR was sampled from a man aged 30 to 45 with COVID-19, enrolled during active disease. The chain employs TRBV5-4 and TRBJ2-3; 7 bases are shared with TRBD2. The sample consisted of peripheral blood. The CDR3 reads CASSPVGGRADTQYF. CDR3 nucleotide sequence: TGTGCCAGCAGCCCTGTGGGCGGGAGAGCAGATACGCAGTATTTT. The full variable domain, with the rest looked up from reference TRBV5-4 and TRBJ2-3, is ETGVTQSPTHLIKTRGQQVTLRCSSQSGHNTVSWYQQALGQGPQFIFQYYREEENGRGNFPPRFSGLQFPNYSSELNVNALELDDSALYLCASSPVGGRADTQYFGPGTRLTVL.